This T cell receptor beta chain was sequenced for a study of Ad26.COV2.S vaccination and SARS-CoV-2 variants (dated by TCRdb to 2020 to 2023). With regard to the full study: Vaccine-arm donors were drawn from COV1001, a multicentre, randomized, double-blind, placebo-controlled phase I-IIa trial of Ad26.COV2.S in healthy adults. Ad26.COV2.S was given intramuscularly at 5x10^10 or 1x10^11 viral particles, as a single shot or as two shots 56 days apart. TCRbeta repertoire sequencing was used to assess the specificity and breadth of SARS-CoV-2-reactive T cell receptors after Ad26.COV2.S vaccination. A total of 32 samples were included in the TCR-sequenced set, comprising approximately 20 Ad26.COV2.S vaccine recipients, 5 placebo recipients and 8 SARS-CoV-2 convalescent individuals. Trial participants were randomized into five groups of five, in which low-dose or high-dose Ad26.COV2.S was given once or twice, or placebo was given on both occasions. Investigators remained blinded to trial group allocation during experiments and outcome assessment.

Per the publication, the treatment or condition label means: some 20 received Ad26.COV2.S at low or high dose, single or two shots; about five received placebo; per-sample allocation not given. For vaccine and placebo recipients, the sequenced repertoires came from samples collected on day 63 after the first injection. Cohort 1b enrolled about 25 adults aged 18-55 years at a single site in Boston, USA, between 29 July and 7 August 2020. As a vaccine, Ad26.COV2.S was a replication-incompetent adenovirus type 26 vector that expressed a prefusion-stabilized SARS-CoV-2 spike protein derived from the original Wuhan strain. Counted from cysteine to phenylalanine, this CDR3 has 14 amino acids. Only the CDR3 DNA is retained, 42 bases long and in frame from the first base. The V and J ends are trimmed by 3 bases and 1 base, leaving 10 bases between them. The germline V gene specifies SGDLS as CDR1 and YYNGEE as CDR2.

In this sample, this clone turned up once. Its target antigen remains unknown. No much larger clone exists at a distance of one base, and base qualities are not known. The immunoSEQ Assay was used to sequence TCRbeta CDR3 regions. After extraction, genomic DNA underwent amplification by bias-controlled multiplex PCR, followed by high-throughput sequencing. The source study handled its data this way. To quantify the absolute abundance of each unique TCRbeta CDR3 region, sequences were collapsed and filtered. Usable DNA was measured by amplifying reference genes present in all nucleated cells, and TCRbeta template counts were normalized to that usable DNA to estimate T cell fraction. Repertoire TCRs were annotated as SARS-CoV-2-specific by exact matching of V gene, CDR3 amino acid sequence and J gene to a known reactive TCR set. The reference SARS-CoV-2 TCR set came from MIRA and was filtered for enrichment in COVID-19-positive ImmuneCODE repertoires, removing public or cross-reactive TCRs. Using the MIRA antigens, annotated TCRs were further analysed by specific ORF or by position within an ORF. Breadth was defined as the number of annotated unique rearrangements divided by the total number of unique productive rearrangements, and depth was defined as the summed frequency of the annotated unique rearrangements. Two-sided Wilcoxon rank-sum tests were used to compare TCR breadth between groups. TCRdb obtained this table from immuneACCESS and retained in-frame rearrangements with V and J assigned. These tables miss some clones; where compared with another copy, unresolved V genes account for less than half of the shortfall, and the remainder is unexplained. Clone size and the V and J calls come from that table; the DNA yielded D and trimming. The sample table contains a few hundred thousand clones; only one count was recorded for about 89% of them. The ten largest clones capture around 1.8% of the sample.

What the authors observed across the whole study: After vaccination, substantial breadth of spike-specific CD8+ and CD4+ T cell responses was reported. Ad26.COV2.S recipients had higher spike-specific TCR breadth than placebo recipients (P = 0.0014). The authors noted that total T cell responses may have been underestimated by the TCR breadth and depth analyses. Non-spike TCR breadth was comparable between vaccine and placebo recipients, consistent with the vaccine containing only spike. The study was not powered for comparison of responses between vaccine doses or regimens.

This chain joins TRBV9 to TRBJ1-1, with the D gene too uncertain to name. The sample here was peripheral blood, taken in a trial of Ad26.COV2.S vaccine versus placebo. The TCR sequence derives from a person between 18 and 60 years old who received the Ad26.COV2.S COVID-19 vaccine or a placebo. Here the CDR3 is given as CASSAPDENTEAFF. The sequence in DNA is TGTGCCAGCAGCGCCCCGGACGAGAACACTGAAGCTTTCTTT.